Shown below are 23 T cell receptor beta chains from a single sample sequenced in a study of blood T cell repertoires in COVID-19. TCRdb's table, derived via immunoSEQ multiplex PCR, lists solely in-frame clones and lacks some. This sample yields about 250,000 clones, of which 80% to 85% are seen a single time; about 4.4% belongs to the top ten. Input material: peripheral blood. Receptor source: a man over 45 with active or convalescent COVID-19.

V usage is TRBV6-5 and J usage is TRBJ1-3; D ambiguous. The V end lost 8 bases, the J end lost 0 bases, and 5 bases lay between the germline ends. Germline loops: CDR1 MNHEY, CDR2 SVGAGI. This CDR3 is built from 12 residues. DNA for the CDR3: TGTGCCAGCCTGAGCTCTGGAAACACCATATATTTT. This encodes CASLSSGNTIYF.

Here the CDR3 reads CASSSGTDNEKLFF. CDR3 DNA: TGTGCCAGCAGTTCCGGGACAGATAATGAAAAACTGTTTTTT. The chain has TRBV6-6 and TRBJ1-4, with TRBD1 identical over 7 bases. The CDR3 runs to 14 residues. V was clipped by 4 bases and J by 4 bases; unmatched bases: 3. Germline lookup yields CDR1 MNHNY and CDR2 SVGAGI (reference sequence).

The rearrangement links TRBV6-5 to TRBJ1-1, with 8 bases lining up with TRBD1. This CDR3 has 15 amino acids. Per germline, CDR1 MNHEY and CDR2 SVGAGI. Losses at the gene ends were 4 bases for V and 1 base for J; bases not matched to a gene: 5. DNA of the CDR3: TGTGCCAGCAGTTCCCGGGGGACAGGGAACACTGAAGCTTTCTTT. It translates to CASSSRGTGNTEAFF.

This chain joins TRBV7-2 and TRBJ2-3, with 7 bases identical to TRBD1. The CDR3 is 16 residues long. Germline loops: CDR1 SGHTA, CDR2 FQGNSA. V lost 5 bases and J lost 3; bases outside the gene matches: 11. In DNA, the CDR3 is TGTGCCAGCAGCGGATACAGGGGCCAATTTACAGATACGCAGTATTTT. The encoded protein is CASSGYRGQFTDTQYF.

A single count supports this clone. This CDR3 is also generated by other DNA sequences in the sample. The rearrangement joins TRBV18 to TRBJ1-5, with 8 bases matching TRBD1. Trimming at V came to 6 bases and at J to 2 bases, leaving 6 bases not matched to a gene. Germline CDR1 is KGHSH and CDR2 is LQKENI. The CDR3 has 15 residues. CDR3 loop: CASSPGQGGNQPQHF. The CDR3 DNA is TGTGCCAGCTCCCCCGGACAGGGAGGCAATCAGCCCCAGCATTTT.

The chain joins TRBV7-2 to TRBJ2-7, with TRBD1 identical over 11 bases. CDR3 length: 15 amino acids. Per germline, CDR1 SGHTA and CDR2 FQGNSA. Unmatched junction bases numbered 7, after V lost 5 bases and J lost 4 bases. As DNA, the CDR3 is TGTGCCAGCAGCCCCGGACAGGGGGCCCCTTACGAGCAGTACTTC. Protein: CASSPGQGAPYEQYF.

V and J are TRBV6-1 and TRBJ2-7; 7 positions agree with TRBD2. Germline V gives CDR1 MNHNS, CDR2 SASEGT. The CDR3 runs to 16 residues. The J segment lost 3 bases and the V segment lost 2 bases, leaving 10 bases of the junction unmatched. The CDR3 nucleotides read TGTGCCAGCAGTGAAATTCCGGGAGGTAGGGGCTACGAGCAGTACTTC. Its protein is CASSEIPGGRGYEQYF.

The rearrangement joins TRBV3-1 (or the pseudogene TRBV3-2) to TRBJ1-4; perhaps TRBD1 as D (6 bases). This CDR3 region has 15 residues. V was cut by 2 bases and J by 7 bases, with 14 bases left in between. Germline CDR1 and CDR2: LGHDT and YNNKEL (reference sequence). CDR3 in DNA: TGTGCCAGCAGCCAATCGACAGGCCGGATTGAAAAACTGTTTTTT. It codes for CASSQSTGRIEKLFF.

This clone is a singleton in its sample. V and J are TRBV29-1 and TRBJ2-4; D gene uncertain. Deletions cut 4 bases from V and 4 bases from J, with 8 bases between. CDR1 and CDR2 (germline): SQVTM, ANQGSEA. This CDR3 region has 12 residues. The CDR3 spells CSVVGYKNIQYF. Here the CDR3 DNA reads TGCAGCGTTGTGGGCTATAAAAACATTCAGTACTTC.

The J gene is TRBJ2-3, the V gene TRBV28; D may be TRBD1 (6 bases). Germline V gene sequence: CDR1 MDHEN, CDR2 SYDVKM. The CDR3 loop spans 15 amino acids. Between the trimmed V and J ends, which lost 3 bases and 1 base, there was a span of 11 bases. The CDR3 is CASSFRAGGTDTQYF. For the CDR3, the DNA is TGTGCCAGCAGTTTCAGGGCAGGGGGCACAGATACGCAGTATTTT.

CDR3 coding DNA: TGCGCCAGCAGTCGGGACAGGTGGGAAAAACTGTTTTTT. It translates to CASSRDRWEKLFF. This chain joins TRBV5-1 and TRBJ1-4, with 8 nucleotides matching TRBD1. Germline assignment: CDR1 SGHRS and CDR2 YFSETQ. The CDR3 spans 13 residues. V lost 5 bases, J lost 8 bases, and 5 bases stayed unmatched.

This clone appeared a few times. This rearrangement joins TRBV15 to TRBJ1-4; 10 positions agree with TRBD1. This CDR3 contains 15 residues. The ends lost 1 base at V and 10 bases at J; junction bases unmatched: 6. Germline V lookup: CDR1 LNHNV, CDR2 YYDKDF (reference sequence). The CDR3 region is CATSRAGQGLVKLFF. Written as DNA, the CDR3 is TGTGCCACCAGCAGAGCGGGACAGGGGTTAGTAAAACTGTTTTTT.

The chain uses TRBV18 and TRBJ1-3; TRBD1 is a possible D gene (5 bases). The CDR3 totals 12 residues. The germline CDR1 and CDR2 sequences are KGHSH and LQKENI. Trimming shortened V by 3 bases and J by 7 bases, and 7 bases separated the two germline ends. CDR3 bases: TGTGCCAGCTCACCGAAGGGGAACACCATATATTTT. It translates to CASSPKGNTIYF.

The genes are TRBV3-1 (or the pseudogene TRBV3-2) and TRBJ1-4; 9 bases are a match to TRBD1. The CDR3 contains 16 residues. V gave up 1 base and J gave up 6 bases; unmatched junction bases: 6. Germline CDR1 is LGHDT and CDR2 is YNNKEL (reference sequence). The CDR3 loop is CASSQGTGVVDEKLFF. The DNA for the CDR3 is TGTGCCAGCAGCCAAGGGACAGGGGTGGTGGATGAAAAACTGTTTTTT.

This chain links TRBV25-1 with TRBJ2-7; the D gene is possibly TRBD2 (5 bases). Trimming cost V 2 bases and J 9 bases, with 11 bases left between them. The CDR3 is made up of 12 amino acids. Per the germline V gene, CDR1 is MGHDK and CDR2 is SYGVNS. CDR3 in amino acids: CASSEGGRRQYF. The CDR3 nucleotides are TGTGCCAGCAGTGAAGGTGGGAGACGGCAGTACTTC.

The V gene is TRBV3-1 (or the pseudogene TRBV3-2), the J gene TRBJ1-5; D is unclear. The V and J ends lost 0 bases and 6 bases respectively, with 9 bases between them. Germline CDR1 and CDR2: LGHDT and YNNKEL (reference sequence). The CDR3 loop spans 14 amino acids. The CDR3 DNA sequence: TGTGCCAGCAGCCAAGATCGCGGGGTTCAGCCCCAGCATTTT. Its translation is CASSQDRGVQPQHF.

The rearrangement joins TRBV6-5 to TRBJ1-3; D is unresolved. The CDR3 sequence is 14 residues long. V lost 7 bases and J 0 bases, leaving 10 bases between the germline ends. From germline, CDR1 is MNHEY and CDR2 SVGAGI. CDR3 amino acids: CASMAVSSGNTIYF. In DNA, the CDR3 is TGTGCCAGCATGGCAGTCAGCTCTGGAAACACCATATATTTT.

Points on this clone: Other DNA sequences in this specimen translate into the identical CDR3. This chain joins TRBV7-2 and TRBJ2-7; D might be TRBD2 (6 bases). The CDR3 runs 13 residues. From germline, CDR1 is SGHTA and CDR2 FQGNSA. V lost 0 bases to trimming and J lost 4 bases, with 7 bases between them. The CDR3 sequence is CASSLAGGYEQYF. The DNA for the CDR3 is TGTGCCAGCAGCTTAGCGGGGGGTTACGAGCAGTACTTC.

This chain joins TRBV28 and TRBJ1-4, with TRBD1 identical over 7 bases. The CDR3 runs 14 residues. Trimming at V came to 6 bases and at J to 5 bases, leaving 6 bases not matched to a gene. Germline CDR1 is MDHEN and CDR2 is SYDVKM. CDR3 in DNA: TGTGCCAGCAGCCTCGACAGGGTGAATGAAAAACTGTTTTTT. Its translation is CASSLDRVNEKLFF.

The chain links TRBV15 to TRBJ1-2; D is perhaps TRBD1 (6 bases). V was pared by 2 bases and J by 3 bases, with 10 bases between. CDR3 length: 14 amino acids. Germline CDR1 is LNHNV and CDR2 is YYDKDF (reference sequence). Here the CDR3 DNA reads TGTGCCACCAGCAGACAGGGGACCCACTATGGCTACACCTTC. Amino acid sequence: CATSRQGTHYGYTF. The full variable domain, completed using reference TRBV15 and TRBJ1-2, is DAMVIQNPRYQVTQFGKPVTLSCSQTLNHNVMYWYQQKSSQAPKLLFHYYDKDFNNEADTPDNFQSRRPNTSFCFLDIRSPGLGDTAMYLCATSRQGTHYGYTFGSGTRLTVV.

A single count supports this clone. The chain employs TRBV2 and TRBJ2-5; D is undetermined. V dropped 4 bases and J dropped 3 bases, with 6 bases sitting between them. In germline, CDR1 is SNHLY, CDR2 FYNNEI. The CDR3 runs 12 residues. In nucleotides, the CDR3 is TGTGCCAGCAGTGTTTCGGAAGAGACCCAGTACTTC. As protein: CASSVSEETQYF.

The chain couples TRBV7-2 to TRBJ1-4, with D uncertain. The CDR3 extends over 15 amino acids. The ends were cut back, 1 base at V and 0 bases at J, with 6 bases in the middle. Germline V gene sequence: CDR1 SGHTA, CDR2 FQGNSA. Here the CDR3 reads CASSLGLATNEKLFF. The CDR3 bases are TGTGCCAGCAGCTTAGGGCTTGCAACTAATGAAAAACTGTTTTTT.

Written as DNA, the CDR3 is TGTGCCTGGAGGGACAGGGTGGGCTACGAGCAGTACTTC. The encoded protein is CAWRDRVGYEQYF. The chain carries TRBV30 and TRBJ2-7; 8 bases line up with TRBD1. CDR1 is GTSNPN, CDR2 SVGIG, per germline (reference sequence). The V gene end was trimmed by 3 bases and the J gene end by 3 bases; junction bases not matched to a gene: 4. The CDR3 is 13 residues long.